The subject of this entry is one T cell receptor (beta chain). Germline CDR1 and CDR2: SGHVS and FNYEAQ. V dropped 0 bases and J dropped 6 bases, with 13 bases sitting between them. This CDR3 spans 15 amino acids. Assay used: immunoSEQ multiplex PCR; TCRdb lists only in-frame clones, some missing. The repertoire holds around 120,000 clones, over 75% seen once, with 7.7% in the top ten. This entry belongs to a study of T cell responses to AZD1222 COVID-19 vaccine. V and J are TRBV7-6 and TRBJ2-3; no clear D gene. The source of this sequence is an adult in good health. The material sequenced was peripheral blood, taken on day 0 of AZD1222 vaccination. The CDR3: CASSLAATFTDTQYF. The CDR3 DNA sequence: TGTGCCAGCAGCTTAGCGGCCACCTTCACGGATACGCAGTATTTT. Full variable domain (missing parts from reference TRBV7-6 and TRBJ2-3): GAGVSQSPRYKVTKRGQDVALRCDPISGHVSLYWYRQALGQGPEFLTYFNYEAQQDKSGLPNDRFSAERPEGSISTLTIQRTEQRDSAMYRCASSLAATFTDTQYFGPGTRLTVL.